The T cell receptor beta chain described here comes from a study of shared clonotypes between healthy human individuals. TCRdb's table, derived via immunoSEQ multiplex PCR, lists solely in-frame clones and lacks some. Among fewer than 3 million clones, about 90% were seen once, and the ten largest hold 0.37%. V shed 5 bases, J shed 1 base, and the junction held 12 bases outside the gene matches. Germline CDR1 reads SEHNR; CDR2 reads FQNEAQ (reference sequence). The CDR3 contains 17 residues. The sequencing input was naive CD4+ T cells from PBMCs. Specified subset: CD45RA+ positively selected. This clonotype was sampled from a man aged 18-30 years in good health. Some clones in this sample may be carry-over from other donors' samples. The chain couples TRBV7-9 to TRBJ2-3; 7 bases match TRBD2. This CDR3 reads CASSPSLLATRTDTQYF. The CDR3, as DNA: TGTGCCAGCAGCCCAAGCCTACTAGCGACTCGCACAGATACGCAGTATTTT.